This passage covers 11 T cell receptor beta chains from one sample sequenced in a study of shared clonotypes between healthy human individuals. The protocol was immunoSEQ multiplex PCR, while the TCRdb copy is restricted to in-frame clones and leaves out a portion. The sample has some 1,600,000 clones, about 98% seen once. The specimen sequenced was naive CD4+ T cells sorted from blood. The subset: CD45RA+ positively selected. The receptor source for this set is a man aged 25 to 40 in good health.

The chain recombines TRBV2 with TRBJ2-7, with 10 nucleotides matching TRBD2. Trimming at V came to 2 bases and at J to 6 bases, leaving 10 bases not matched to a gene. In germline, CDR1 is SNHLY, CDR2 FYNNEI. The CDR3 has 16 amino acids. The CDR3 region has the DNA TGTGCCAGCAGTGAATTGGGGCTAGCGGGAGACGGCGAGCAGTACTTC. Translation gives CASSELGLAGDGEQYF.

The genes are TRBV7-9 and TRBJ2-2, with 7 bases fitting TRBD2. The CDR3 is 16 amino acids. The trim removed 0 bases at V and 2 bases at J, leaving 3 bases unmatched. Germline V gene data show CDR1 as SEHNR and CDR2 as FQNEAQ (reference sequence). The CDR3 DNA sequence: TGTGCCAGCAGCTTAGCGGGAGGGGTCAACACCGGGGAGCTGTTTTTT. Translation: CASSLAGGVNTGELFF.

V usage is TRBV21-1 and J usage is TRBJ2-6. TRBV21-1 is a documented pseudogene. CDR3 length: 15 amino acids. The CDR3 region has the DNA TGTGCCAGCAGCAAAGGATCGCCGGGGGCCAACGTCCTGACTTTC. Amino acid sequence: CASSKGSPGANVLTF.

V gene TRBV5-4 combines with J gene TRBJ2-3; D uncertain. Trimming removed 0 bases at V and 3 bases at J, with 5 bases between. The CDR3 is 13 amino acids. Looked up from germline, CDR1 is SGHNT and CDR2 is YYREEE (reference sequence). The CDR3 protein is CASSLVRTDTQYF. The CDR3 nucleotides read TGTGCCAGCAGCTTGGTCAGAACAGATACGCAGTATTTT.

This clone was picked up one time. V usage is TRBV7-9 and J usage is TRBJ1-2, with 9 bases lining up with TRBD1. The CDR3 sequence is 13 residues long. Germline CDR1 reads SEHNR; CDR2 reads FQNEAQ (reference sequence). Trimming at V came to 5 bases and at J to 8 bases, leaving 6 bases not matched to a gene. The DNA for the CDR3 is TGTGCCAGCAGCAAGGACAGGGGCGCCGGCTACACCTTC. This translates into CASSKDRGAGYTF.

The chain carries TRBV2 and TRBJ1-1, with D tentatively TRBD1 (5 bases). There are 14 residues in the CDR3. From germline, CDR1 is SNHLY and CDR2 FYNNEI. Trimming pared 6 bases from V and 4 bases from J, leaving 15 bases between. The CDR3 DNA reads TGTGCCAGCAGCAAAAGTCAGGGTGGCACTGAAGCTTTCTTT. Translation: CASSKSQGGTEAFF.

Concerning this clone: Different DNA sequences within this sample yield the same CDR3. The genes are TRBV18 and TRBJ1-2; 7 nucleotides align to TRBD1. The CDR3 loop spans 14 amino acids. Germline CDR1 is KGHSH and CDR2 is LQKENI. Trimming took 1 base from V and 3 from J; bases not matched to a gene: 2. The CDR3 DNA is TGTGCCAGCTCACCACGGCAGGGGGACTATGGCTACACCTTC. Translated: CASSPRQGDYGYTF.

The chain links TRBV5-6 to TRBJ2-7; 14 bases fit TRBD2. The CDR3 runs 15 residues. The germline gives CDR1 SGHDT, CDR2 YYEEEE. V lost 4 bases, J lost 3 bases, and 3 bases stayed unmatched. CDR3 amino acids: CASSPGLAGDYEQYF. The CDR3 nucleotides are TGTGCCAGCAGCCCGGGACTAGCGGGAGACTACGAGCAGTACTTC.

CDR3 amino acids: CASSFRGFNQPQHF. CDR3 DNA: TGTGCCAGCAGCTTTAGGGGATTCAATCAGCCCCAGCATTTT. The chain has TRBV11-2 and TRBJ1-5; possible D gene TRBD1, 5 bases. CDR1 is SGHAT, CDR2 FQNNGV, per germline. CDR3 size: 14 residues. Trimming shortened V by 3 bases and J by 3 bases, and 9 bases separated the two germline ends.

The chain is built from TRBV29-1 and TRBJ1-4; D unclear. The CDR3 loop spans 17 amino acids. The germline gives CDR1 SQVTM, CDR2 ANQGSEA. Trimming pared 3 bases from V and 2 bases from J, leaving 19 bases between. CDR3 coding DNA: TGCAGCGTTGAGGACCCCCCCCTCAGTTCCACTAATGAAAAACTGTTTTTT. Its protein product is CSVEDPPLSSTNEKLFF. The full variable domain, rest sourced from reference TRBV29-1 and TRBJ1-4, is SAVISQKPSRDICQRGTSLTIQCQVDSQVTMMFWYRQQPGQSLTLIATANQGSEATYESGFVIDKFPISRPNLTFSTLTVSNMSPEDSSIYLCSVEDPPLSSTNEKLFFGSGTQLSVL.

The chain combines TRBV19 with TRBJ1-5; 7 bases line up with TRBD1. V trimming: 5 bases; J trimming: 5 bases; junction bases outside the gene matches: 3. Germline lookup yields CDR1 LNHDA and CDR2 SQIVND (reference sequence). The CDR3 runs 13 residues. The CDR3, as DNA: TGTGCCAGTAGTGTTGACAGGGATCAGCCCCAGCATTTT. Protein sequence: CASSVDRDQPQHF.